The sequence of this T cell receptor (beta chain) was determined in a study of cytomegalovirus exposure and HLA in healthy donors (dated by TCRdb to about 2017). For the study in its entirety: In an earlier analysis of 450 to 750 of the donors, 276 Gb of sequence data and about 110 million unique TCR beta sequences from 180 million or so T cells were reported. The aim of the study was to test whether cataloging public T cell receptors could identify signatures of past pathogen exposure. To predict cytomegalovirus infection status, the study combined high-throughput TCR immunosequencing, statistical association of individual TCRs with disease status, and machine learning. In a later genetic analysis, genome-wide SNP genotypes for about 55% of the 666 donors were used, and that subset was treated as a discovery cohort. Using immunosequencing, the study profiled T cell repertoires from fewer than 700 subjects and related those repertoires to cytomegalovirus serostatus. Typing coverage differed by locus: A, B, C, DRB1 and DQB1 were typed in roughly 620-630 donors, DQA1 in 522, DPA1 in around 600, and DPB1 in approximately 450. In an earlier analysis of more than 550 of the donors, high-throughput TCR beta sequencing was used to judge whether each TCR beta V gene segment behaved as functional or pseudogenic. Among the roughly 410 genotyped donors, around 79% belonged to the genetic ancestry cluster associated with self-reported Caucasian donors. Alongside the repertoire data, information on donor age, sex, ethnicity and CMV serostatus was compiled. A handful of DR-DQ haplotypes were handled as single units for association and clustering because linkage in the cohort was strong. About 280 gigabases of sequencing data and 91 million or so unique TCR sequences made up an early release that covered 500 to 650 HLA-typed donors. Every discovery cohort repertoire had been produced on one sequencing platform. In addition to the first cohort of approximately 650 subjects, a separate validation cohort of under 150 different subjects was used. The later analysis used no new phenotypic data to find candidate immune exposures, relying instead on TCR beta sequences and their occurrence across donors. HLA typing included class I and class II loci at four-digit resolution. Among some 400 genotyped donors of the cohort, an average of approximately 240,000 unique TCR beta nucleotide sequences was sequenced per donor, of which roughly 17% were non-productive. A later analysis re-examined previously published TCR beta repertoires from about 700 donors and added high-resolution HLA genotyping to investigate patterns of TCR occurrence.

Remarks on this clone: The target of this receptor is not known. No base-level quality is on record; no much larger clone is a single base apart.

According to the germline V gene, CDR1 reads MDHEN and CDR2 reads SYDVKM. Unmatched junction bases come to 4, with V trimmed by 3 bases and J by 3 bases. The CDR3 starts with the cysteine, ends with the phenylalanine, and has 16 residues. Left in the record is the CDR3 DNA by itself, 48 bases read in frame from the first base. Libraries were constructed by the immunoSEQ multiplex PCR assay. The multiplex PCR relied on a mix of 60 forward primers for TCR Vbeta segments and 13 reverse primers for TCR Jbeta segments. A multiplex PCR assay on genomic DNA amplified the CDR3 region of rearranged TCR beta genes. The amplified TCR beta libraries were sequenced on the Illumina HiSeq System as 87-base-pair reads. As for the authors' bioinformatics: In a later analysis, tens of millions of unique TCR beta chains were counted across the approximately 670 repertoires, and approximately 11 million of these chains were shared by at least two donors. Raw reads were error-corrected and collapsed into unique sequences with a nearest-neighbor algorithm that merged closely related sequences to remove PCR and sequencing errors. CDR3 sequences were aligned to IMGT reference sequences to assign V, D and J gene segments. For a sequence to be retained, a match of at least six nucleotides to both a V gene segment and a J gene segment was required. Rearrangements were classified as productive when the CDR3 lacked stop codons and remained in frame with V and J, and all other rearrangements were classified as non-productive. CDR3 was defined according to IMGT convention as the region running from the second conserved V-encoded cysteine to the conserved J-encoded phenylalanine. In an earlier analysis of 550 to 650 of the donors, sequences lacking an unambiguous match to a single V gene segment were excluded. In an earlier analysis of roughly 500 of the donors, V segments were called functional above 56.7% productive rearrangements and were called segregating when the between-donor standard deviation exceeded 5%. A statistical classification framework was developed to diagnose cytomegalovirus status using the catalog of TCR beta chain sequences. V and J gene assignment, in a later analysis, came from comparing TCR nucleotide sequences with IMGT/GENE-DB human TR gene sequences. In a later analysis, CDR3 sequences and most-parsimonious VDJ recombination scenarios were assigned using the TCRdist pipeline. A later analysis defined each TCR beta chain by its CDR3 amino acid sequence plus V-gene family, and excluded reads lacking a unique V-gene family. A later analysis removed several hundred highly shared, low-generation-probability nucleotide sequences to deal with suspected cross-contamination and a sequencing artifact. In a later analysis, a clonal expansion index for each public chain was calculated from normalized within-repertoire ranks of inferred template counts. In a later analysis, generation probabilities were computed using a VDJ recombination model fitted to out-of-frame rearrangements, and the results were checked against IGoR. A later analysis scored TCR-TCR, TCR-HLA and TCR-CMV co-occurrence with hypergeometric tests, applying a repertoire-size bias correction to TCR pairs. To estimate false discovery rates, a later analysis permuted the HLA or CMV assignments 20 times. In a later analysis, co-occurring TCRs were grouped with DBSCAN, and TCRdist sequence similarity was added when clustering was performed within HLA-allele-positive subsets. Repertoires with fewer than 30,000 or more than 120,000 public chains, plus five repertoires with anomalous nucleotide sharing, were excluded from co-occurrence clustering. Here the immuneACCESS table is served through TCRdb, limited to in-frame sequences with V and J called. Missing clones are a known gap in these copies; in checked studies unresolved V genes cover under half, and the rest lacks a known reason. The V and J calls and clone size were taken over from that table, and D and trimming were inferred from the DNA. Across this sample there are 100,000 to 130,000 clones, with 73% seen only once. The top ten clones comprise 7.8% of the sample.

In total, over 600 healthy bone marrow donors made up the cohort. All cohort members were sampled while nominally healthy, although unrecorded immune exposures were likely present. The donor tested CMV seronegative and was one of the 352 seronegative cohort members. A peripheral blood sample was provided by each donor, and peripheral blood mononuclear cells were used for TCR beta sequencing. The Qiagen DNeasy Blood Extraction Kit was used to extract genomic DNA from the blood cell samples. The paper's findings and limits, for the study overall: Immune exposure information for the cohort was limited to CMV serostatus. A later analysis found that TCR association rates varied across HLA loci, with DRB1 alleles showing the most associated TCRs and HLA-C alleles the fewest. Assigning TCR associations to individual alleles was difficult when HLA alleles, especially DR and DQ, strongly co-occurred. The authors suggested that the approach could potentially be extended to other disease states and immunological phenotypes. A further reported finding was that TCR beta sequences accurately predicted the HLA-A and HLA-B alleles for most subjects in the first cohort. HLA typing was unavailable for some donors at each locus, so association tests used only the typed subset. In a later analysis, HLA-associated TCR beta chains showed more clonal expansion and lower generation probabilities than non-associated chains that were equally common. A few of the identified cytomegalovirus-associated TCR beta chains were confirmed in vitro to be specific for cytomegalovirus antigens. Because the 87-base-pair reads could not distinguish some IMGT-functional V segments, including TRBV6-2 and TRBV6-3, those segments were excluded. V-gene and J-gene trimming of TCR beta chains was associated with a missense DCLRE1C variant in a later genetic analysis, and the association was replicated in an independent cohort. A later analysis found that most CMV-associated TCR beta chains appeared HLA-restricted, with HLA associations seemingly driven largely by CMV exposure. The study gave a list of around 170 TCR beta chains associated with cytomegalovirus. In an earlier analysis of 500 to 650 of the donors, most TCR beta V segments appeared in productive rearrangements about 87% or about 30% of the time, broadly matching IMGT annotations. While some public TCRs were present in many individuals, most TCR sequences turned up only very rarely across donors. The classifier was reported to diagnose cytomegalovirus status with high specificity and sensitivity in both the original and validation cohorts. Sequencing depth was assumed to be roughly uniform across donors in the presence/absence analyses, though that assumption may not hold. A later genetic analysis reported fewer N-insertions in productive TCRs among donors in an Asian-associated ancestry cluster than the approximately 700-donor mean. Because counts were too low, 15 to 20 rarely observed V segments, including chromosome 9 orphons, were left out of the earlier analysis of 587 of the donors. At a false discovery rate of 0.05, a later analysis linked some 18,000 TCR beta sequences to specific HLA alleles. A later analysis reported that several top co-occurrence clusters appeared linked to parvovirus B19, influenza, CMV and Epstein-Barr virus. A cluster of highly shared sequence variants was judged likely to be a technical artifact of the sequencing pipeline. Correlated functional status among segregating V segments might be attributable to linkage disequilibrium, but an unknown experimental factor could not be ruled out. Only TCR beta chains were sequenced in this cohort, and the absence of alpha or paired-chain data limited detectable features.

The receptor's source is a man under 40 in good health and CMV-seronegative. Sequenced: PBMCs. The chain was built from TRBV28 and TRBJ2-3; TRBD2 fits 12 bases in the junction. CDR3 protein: CASSFPSGGATDTQYF. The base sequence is TGTGCCAGCAGTTTCCCTAGCGGGGGGGCGACAGATACGCAGTATTTT.